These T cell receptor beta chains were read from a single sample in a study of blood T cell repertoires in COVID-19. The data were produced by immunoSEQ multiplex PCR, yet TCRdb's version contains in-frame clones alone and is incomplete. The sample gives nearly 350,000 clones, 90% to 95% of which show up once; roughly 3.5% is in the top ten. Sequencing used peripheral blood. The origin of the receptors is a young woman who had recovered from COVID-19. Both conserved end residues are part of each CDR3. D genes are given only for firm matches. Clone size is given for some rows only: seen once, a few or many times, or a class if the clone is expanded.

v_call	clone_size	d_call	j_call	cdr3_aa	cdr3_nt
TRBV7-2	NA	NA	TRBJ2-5	CASSAGETQYF	TGTGCCAGCAGCGCCGGGGAGACCCAGTACTTC
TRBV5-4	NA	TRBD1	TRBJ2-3	CASSMEAGGSGDTQYF	TGTGCCAGCAGCATGGAGGCAGGGGGCTCAGGAGATACGCAGTATTTT
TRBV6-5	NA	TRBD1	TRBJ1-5	CASSPDRGDSQPQHF	TGTGCCAGCAGCCCGGACAGGGGGGATAGTCAGCCCCAGCATTTT
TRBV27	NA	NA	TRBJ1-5	CASSFGGRGQPQHF	TGTGCCAGCAGTTTCGGGGGGCGCGGACAGCCCCAGCATTTT
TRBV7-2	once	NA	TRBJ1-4	CASSIEGQGLGKLFF	TGTGCCAGCAGCATCGAAGGGCAGGGGCTTGGAAAACTGTTTTTT
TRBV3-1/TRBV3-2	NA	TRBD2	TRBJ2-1	CASSQDGWTSGYNEQFF	TGTGCCAGCAGCCAAGATGGTTGGACTAGCGGATACAATGAGCAGTTCTTC
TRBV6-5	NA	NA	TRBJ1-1	CASSYRGKTEAFF	TGTGCCAGCAGTTACAGGGGGAAGACTGAAGCTTTCTTT
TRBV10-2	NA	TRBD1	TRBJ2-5	CASSDKGAETQYF	TGCGCCAGCAGTGACAAGGGGGCGGAGACCCAGTACTTC
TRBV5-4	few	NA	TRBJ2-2	CASSLDPAGNTGELFF	TGTGCCAGCAGCTTGGACCCAGCGGGGAACACCGGGGAGCTGTTTTTT
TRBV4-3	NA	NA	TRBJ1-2	CASSHRDFGYTF	TGCGCCAGCAGCCACCGGGACTTCGGCTACACCTTC
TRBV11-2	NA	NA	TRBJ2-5	CASSLGREKQETQYF	TGTGCCAGCAGCTTGGGCAGGGAAAAACAAGAGACCCAGTACTTC
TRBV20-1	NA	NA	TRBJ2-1	CRGKRGGEQFF	TGCAGAGGTAAACGAGGGGGTGAGCAGTTCTTC
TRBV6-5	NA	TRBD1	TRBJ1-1	CASSPWDREGSEAFF	TGTGCCAGCAGCCCATGGGACAGGGAAGGGTCTGAAGCTTTCTTT
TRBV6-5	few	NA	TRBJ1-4	CASSSFPTNEKLFF	TGTGCCAGCAGTTCGTTTCCAACTAATGAAAAACTGTTTTTT
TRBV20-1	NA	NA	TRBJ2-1	CSASQQGPREQFF	TGCAGTGCTAGTCAACAGGGCCCTAGAGAGCAGTTCTTC
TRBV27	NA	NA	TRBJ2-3	CASSSTGSDTQYF	TGTGCCAGCAGTTCAACAGGGTCTGATACGCAGTATTTT
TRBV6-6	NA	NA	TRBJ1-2	CASSYGSMGSYGYTF	TGTGCCAGCAGTTACGGGTCGATGGGCTCCTATGGCTACACCTTC
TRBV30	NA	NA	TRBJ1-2	CAWIRVRNYGYTF	TGTGCCTGGATCAGGGTACGGAACTATGGCTACACCTTC
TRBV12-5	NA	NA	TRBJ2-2	CASGPSRQRNTGELFF	TGTGCTAGTGGTCCTTCCCGACAGCGGAACACCGGGGAGCTGTTTTTT
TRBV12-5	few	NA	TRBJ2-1	CASAQQGGSYNEQFF	TGTGCTAGTGCACAGCAGGGGGGCTCCTACAATGAGCAGTTCTTC
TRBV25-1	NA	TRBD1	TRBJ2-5	CATGQGETQYF	TGTGCCACAGGACAGGGTGAGACCCAGTACTTC
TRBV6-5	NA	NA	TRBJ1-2	CASGGFHGYTF	TGTGCCAGCGGAGGGTTCCATGGCTACACCTTC
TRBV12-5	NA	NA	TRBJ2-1	CASGLTNNEQFF	TGTGCTAGTGGACTTACGAACAATGAGCAGTTCTTC
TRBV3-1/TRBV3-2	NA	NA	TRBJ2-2	CASSQEGGNTGELFF	TGTGCCAGCAGCCAAGAAGGCGGGAACACCGGGGAGCTGTTTTTT